This is a list of T cell receptor beta chains from one sample in a study of shared clonotypes between healthy human individuals. TCRdb's copy holds only in-frame clones and misses some; the assay was immunoSEQ multiplex PCR. This table holds about 960,000 clones, roughly 72% found once. Sequencing used memory CD4+ T cells sorted from blood. The origin of the receptors is a man aged 18-30 years in good health. Each CDR3 is given with its conserved first and last residue.

cdr3_aa | j_call | v_call
CASSGGAGQPQHF | TRBJ1-5 | TRBV5-1
CASSPPRQGFNSPLHF | TRBJ1-6 | TRBV27
CAISEQGNQPQHF | TRBJ1-5 | TRBV10-3
CAIRPFGANTEAFF | TRBJ1-1 | TRBV10-3
CAWVRSSYEQYF | TRBJ2-7 | TRBV30
CASSIEGSSYNEQFF | TRBJ2-1 | TRBV19
CASSVTPGGYTF | TRBJ1-2 | TRBV19
CASSERGPGDTF | TRBJ1-2 | TRBV28
CASSPNGATNEKLFF | TRBJ1-4 | TRBV5-4
CASKKQGLSYNSPLHF | TRBJ1-6 | TRBV27
CASSFDQGLRGYTF | TRBJ1-2 | TRBV5-1
CAIGVVYNEQFF | TRBJ2-1 | TRBV10-3
CASSTGGDRGSPLHF | TRBJ1-6 | TRBV2
CASSTSGTGYSPLHF | TRBJ1-6 | TRBV5-1
CASSLLWGVGNEQYF | TRBJ2-7 | TRBV5-5
CASSIRTGMVDTQYF | TRBJ2-3 | TRBV19
CASSQDRLLAGGPQDTQYF | TRBJ2-3 | TRBV4-1
CARGRRNYGYTF | TRBJ1-2 | TRBV9
CASSEYYEQYF | TRBJ2-7 | TRBV2
CASSRDSQNSPLHF | TRBJ1-6 | TRBV19
CASSLEGGGDTQYF | TRBJ2-3 | TRBV7-2
CASSQDPGTGGAGLYEQYF | TRBJ2-7 | TRBV4-3
CAWGTGLQYF | TRBJ2-7 | TRBV30
CASMSGDSSYNEQFF | TRBJ2-1 | TRBV13
CSGSRSYEQYF | TRBJ2-7 | TRBV20-1
CATSRDRTLSGNTIYF | TRBJ1-3 | TRBV15
CASSMGQAVSYEQYF | TRBJ2-7 | TRBV19
CASSFRRSNEQFF | TRBJ2-1 | TRBV13
CASSWAGGTRITNEQFF | TRBJ2-1 | TRBV5-1
CASSIDWRGGQFF | TRBJ2-1 | TRBV19
CASSPSATSGGSSYEQYF | TRBJ2-7 | TRBV7-3
CASSAVQRSEQFF | TRBJ2-1 | TRBV5-6
CASSYGLAARGEQYF | TRBJ2-7 | TRBV7-2
CASSPTRSTDTQYF | TRBJ2-3 | TRBV5-4
CASRARGSGNTIYF | TRBJ1-3 | TRBV27
CASSPQRSEQFF | TRBJ2-1 | TRBV25-1
CASTEQGGYSPLHF | TRBJ1-6 | TRBV2
CASSLYGPSYEQYF | TRBJ2-7 | TRBV5-4
CASSYASGTDGEQYF | TRBJ2-7 | TRBV7-6
CASSPGLTGKSNSPLHF | TRBJ1-6 | TRBV28
CASSLDQNYGYTF | TRBJ1-2 | TRBV18
CASTQPMNTEAFF | TRBJ1-1 | TRBV18
CASSPLGEKYYGYTF | TRBJ1-2 | TRBV4-3
CASSFRFARYGYTF | TRBJ1-2 | TRBV28
CAIKGTSKETQYF | TRBJ2-5 | TRBV10-3
CAWSQGEGEAFF | TRBJ1-1 | TRBV30
CASSPGGSLSYTF | TRBJ1-2 | TRBV7-2
CASSHGRYNEQFF | TRBJ2-1 | TRBV7-2
CASSPGQGHTSGELFF | TRBJ2-2 | TRBV5-4
CAWSDRQGLREKLFF | TRBJ1-4 | TRBV30